This TCR beta chain was captured in a study of graft-versus-host responses after intestinal transplantation. Background on the study: Tacrolimus plus steroids were given to all recipients for approximately three years, preceded by anti-thymocyte globulin induction.

Trimming left V 0 bases short and J 8 bases short, with 8 bases between. CDR3 length: 12 residues. Germline values: CDR1 GTSNPN, CDR2 SVGIG (reference sequence). On this clone itself: As yet, its antigen is unknown.

Study-level findings and limits: HvG clone declines early post-transplant were associated with peak circulating GvH levels. GvH clones detected in recipient marrow included some appearing first in ileum or blood. When patients had graft-donor T cell macrochimerism, their allografts held high graft-versus-host to host-versus-graft clonal ratios.

Measured with immunoSEQ multiplex PCR; TCRdb has only the in-frame clones, and not every one. The sample contains 85,000 to 90,000 clones, roughly four fifths of which appear only once. The starting material was unstimulated CD8+ T cells sorted from spleen or lymph node cells, obtained before intestinal transplant. This TCR was sampled from a human donor who received an intestinal transplant. The rearrangement joins TRBV30 to TRBJ2-1; no reliable D call. CDR3 bases: TGTGCCTGGAGTGTATCCAGCGATGAGCAGTTCTTC. Encoded protein: CAWSVSSDEQFF.